This entry lists 18 T cell receptor beta chains sequenced from one sample in a study of CXCR3-negative and CXCR3-positive naive CD8 T cells. The libraries of TRB cDNA were constructed through 5' RACE using UMI labels. Following a re-call of the 5' RACE reads, TCRdb has one entry per CDR3 protein and lacks DNA. The sample has fewer than 55,000 distinct CDR3 sequences. The sequenced sample was naive CXCR3- CD8+ T cells from blood. Subset meaning: CD45RO-CCR7+CD27+CD95- naive CD8+ T cells lacking CXCR3 (TNR3-). All receptors derive from a human donor in good health. Some clones in this sample may be carry-over from other donors' samples.

V usage is TRBV15 and J usage is TRBJ2-1. The CDR3 is 16 residues long. Germline V lookup: CDR1 LNHNV, CDR2 YYDKDF (reference sequence). CDR3: CATSRDGASAYNEQFF.

The V call is TRBV27, the J call TRBJ2-7; the TRBD2 assignment by TCRdb is unverifiable without DNA. CDR3 length equals 15 residues. CDR1 and CDR2 from the germline V gene are MNHEY and SMNVEV (reference sequence). CDR3 in amino acids: CASSPRGSSLYEQYF.

V usage is TRBV20-1 and J usage is TRBJ2-1; lacking DNA, the TRBD1 call made by TCRdb goes unchecked. Germline CDR1 and CDR2: DFQATT and SNEGSKA (reference sequence). This CDR3 is 13 amino acids long. The CDR3 sequence is CSARASDRVEQFF.

The chain uses TRBV7-6 and TRBJ2-7; TCRdb names TRBD1, which stays unverified in the absence of DNA. CDR3 size: 13 residues. Germline V gene sequence: CDR1 SGHVS, CDR2 FNYEAQ. The CDR3 reads CASSLAYGTEQYF.

The chain carries TRBV19 and TRBJ2-2; the D call from TCRdb, TRBD1, cannot be confirmed without DNA. From germline, CDR1 is LNHDA and CDR2 SQIVND (reference sequence). The CDR3 has 16 amino acids. CDR3 sequence: CASSTSGRGNTGELFF. Drawing the rest from reference TRBV19 and TRBJ2-2, the complete variable domain is DGGITQSPKYLFRKEGQNVTLSCEQNLNHDAMYWYRQDPGQGLRLIYYSQIVNDFQKGDIAEGYSVSREKKESFPLTVTSAQKNPTAFYLCASSTSGRGNTGELFFGEGSRLTVL.

The genes are TRBV27 and TRBJ1-5; TCRdb designates TRBD1, a call that cannot be tested without DNA. CDR3 length: 15 residues. Looked up from germline, CDR1 is MNHEY and CDR2 is SMNVEV (reference sequence). Here the CDR3 reads CATRTGPNSNQPQHF.

V is TRBV11-2 and J is TRBJ2-4; TCRdb's D gene call, TRBD1, goes unchecked for lack of DNA. CDR3 size: 15 residues. From germline, CDR1 is SGHAT and CDR2 FQNNGV. The CDR3 sequence is CASSGWERDENIQYF.

The V gene is TRBV14, the J gene TRBJ2-1; TCRdb proposes TRBD1, but this gene call is untestable without DNA. CDR1 and CDR2 (germline): SGHDN, FVKESK. The CDR3 contains 14 residues. CDR3 region: CASSPWTGQDEQFF.

The chain is built from TRBV24-1 and TRBJ1-1; the TCRdb D gene call, TRBD1, has no DNA to confirm it. The CDR3 sequence is 13 residues long. Germline CDR1 and CDR2: KGHDR and SFDVKD. CDR3: CATRALWNTGAFF.

CDR3 sequence: CASSLPTGQEAFF. V usage is TRBV27 and J usage is TRBJ1-1; TCRdb outputs TRBD1, but without DNA this stays unchecked. The CDR3 length is 13 residues. From germline, CDR1 is MNHEY and CDR2 SMNVEV (reference sequence).

V is TRBV4-2 and J is TRBJ2-1; TCRdb reports TRBD2, a call that lacks DNA to check it against. Per germline, CDR1 LGHNA and CDR2 YNFKEQ. The CDR3 loop spans 16 amino acids. Here the CDR3 reads CASSQEAEYSYNEQFF.

The V call is TRBV25-1, the J call TRBJ2-6. Germline lookup yields CDR1 MGHDK and CDR2 SYGVNS. The CDR3 loop spans 14 amino acids. The CDR3 loop reads CASSESSGANALTF.

The chain links TRBV14 to TRBJ2-5; without DNA, the TCRdb call of TRBD1 cannot be checked. Germline CDR1 and CDR2: SGHDN and FVKESK. The CDR3 runs 15 residues. The chain's CDR3 is CASSQGETEQETQYF.

The CDR3 sequence: CASRPDRVVEQYF. The chain has TRBV7-9 and TRBJ2-7; TCRdb indicates TRBD1, and absent DNA this call remains unverified. This CDR3 is 13 amino acids long. CDR1 SEHNR and CDR2 FQNEAQ come from the germline V gene (reference sequence). Full variable domain (rest looked up from reference TRBV7-9 and TRBJ2-7): DTGVSQNPRHKITKRGQNVTFRCDPISEHNRLYWYRQTLGQGPEFLTYFQNEAQLEKSRLLSDRFSAERPKGSFSTLEIQRTEQGDSAMYLCASRPDRVVEQYFGPGTRLTVT.

This chain joins TRBV28 and TRBJ1-5. CDR3 length equals 13 residues. Germline assignment: CDR1 MDHEN and CDR2 SYDVKM. The CDR3 spells CASRSLSNQPQHF.

This chain links TRBV11-1 with TRBJ2-1; checking the TCRdb D call of TRBD2 is not possible without DNA. CDR1 is SGHAT and CDR2 is FQDESV in the germline V gene (reference sequence). The CDR3 has 16 residues. CDR3 amino acids: CASSSDPGLVHNEQFF.

The chain links TRBV29-1 to TRBJ1-2. Germline CDR1 SQVTM, CDR2 ANQGSEA. This CDR3 is 14 amino acids long. The CDR3 loop reads CSVEGVGNYYGYTF.

This rearrangement joins TRBV6-2 or TRBV6-3 to TRBJ2-7; TCRdb's D gene call, TRBD1, goes unchecked for lack of DNA. Germline V gene data show CDR1 as MNHEY and CDR2 as SVGEGT. The CDR3 consists of 14 residues. This CDR3 reads CASSYYGPGNEQYF.